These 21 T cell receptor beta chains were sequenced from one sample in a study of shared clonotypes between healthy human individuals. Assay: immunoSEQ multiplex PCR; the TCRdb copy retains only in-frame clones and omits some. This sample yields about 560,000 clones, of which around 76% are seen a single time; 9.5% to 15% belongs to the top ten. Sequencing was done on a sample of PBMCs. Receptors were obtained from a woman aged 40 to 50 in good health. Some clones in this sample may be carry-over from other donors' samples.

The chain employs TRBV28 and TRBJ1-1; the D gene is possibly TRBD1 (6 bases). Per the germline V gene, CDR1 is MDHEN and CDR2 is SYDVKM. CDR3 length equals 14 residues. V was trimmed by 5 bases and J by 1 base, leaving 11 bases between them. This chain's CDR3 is CASSVGDKNTEAFF. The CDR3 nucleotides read TGTGCCAGCAGTGTCGGGGACAAGAACACTGAAGCTTTCTTT.

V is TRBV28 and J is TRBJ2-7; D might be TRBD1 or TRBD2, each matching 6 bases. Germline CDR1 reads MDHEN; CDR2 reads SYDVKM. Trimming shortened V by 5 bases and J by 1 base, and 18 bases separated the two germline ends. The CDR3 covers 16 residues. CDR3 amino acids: CASSPRGFGGSYEQYF. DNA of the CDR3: TGTGCCAGCAGTCCAAGGGGGTTCGGGGGTTCCTACGAGCAGTACTTC.

The CDR3 DNA sequence: TGTGCCAGCAGCGGAGGCAGGACAGGGGGCTACGAGCAGTACTTC. Translation gives CASSGGRTGGYEQYF. The J gene is TRBJ2-7, the V gene TRBV13; 10 nucleotides align to TRBD1. J lost 3 bases, V lost 5 bases, and 7 bases had no gene match. Germline CDR1 PRHDT, CDR2 FYEKMQ (reference sequence). This CDR3 region has 15 residues.

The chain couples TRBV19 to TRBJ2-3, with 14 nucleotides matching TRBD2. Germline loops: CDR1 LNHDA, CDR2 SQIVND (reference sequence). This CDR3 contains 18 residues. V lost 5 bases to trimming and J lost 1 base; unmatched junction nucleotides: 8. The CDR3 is CASSSGKGLAGGTDTQYF. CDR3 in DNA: TGTGCCAGTAGTTCTGGAAAGGGACTAGCGGGAGGCACAGATACGCAGTATTTT. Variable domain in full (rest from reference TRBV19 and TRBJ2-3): DGGITQSPKYLFRKEGQNVTLSCEQNLNHDAMYWYRQDPGQGLRLIYYSQIVNDFQKGDIAEGYSVSREKKESFPLTVTSAQKNPTAFYLCASSSGKGLAGGTDTQYFGPGTRLTVL.

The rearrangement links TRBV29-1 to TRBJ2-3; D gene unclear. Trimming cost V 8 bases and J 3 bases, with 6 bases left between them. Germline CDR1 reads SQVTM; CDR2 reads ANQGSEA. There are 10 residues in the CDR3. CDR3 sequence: CSSATDTQYF. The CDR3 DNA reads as TGCAGCTCTGCGACAGATACGCAGTATTTT.

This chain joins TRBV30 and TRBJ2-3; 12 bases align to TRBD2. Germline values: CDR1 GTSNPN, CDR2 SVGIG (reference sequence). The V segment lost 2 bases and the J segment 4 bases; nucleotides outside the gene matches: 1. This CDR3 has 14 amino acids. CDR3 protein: CAWSLAGGPDTQYF. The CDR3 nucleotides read TGTGCCTGGAGTCTAGCGGGAGGGCCAGATACGCAGTATTTT.

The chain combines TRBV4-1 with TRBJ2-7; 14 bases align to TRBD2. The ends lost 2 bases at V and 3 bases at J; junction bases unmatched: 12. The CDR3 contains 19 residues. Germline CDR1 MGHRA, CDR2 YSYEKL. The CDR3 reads CASSQTPGLAGDFGYEQYF. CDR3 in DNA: TGCGCCAGCAGCCAAACGCCGGGACTAGCGGGAGATTTTGGCTACGAGCAGTACTTC.

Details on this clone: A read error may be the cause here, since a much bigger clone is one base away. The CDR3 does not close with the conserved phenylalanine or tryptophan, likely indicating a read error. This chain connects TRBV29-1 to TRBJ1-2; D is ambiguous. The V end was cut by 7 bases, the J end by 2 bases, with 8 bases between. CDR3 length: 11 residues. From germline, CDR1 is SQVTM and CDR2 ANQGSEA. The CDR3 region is CSESPNYGYTL. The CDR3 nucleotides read TGCAGCGAGTCCCCAAACTATGGCTACACCCTC.

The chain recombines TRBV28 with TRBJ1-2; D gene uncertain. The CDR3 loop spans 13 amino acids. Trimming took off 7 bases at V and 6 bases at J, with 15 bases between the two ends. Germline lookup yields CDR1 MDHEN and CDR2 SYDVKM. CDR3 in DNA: TGTGCCAGCACCCCCGGAGGGATCAATGGCTACACCTTC. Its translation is CASTPGGINGYTF.

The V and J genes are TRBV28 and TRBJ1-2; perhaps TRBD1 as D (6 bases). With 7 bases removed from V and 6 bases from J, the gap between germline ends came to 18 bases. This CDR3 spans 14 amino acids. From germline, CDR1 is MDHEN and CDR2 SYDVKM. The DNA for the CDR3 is TGTGCCAGCACCGATACAGGGTTTGTGGATGGCTACACCTTC. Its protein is CASTDTGFVDGYTF.

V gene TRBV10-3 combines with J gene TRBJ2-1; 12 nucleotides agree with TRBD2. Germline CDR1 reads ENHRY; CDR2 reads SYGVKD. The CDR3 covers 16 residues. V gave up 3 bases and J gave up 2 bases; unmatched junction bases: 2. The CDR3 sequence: CAISDPSGRAYNEQFF. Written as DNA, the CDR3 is TGTGCCATCAGTGATCCTAGCGGGAGGGCCTACAATGAGCAGTTCTTC.

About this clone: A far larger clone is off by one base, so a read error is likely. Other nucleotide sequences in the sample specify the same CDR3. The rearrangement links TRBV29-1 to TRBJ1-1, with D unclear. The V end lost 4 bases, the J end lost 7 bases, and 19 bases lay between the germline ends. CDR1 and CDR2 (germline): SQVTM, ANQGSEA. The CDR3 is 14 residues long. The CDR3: CSVVLTRGGIEAFF. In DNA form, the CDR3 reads TGCAGCGTTGTTCTAACCCGGGGTGGGATTGAAGCTTTCTTT. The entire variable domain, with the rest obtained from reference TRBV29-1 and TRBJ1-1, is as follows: SAVISQKPSRDICQRGTSLTIQCQVDSQVTMMFWYRQQPGQSLTLIATANQGSEATYESGFVIDKFPISRPNLTFSTLTVSNMSPEDSSIYLCSVVLTRGGIEAFFGQGTRLTVV.

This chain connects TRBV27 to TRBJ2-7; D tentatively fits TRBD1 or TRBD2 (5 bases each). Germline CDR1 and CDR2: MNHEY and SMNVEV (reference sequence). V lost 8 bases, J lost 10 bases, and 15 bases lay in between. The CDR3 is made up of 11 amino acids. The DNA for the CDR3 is TGTGCCAGCGGGACCCGGGACCATCAGTACTTC. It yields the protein CASGTRDHQYF.

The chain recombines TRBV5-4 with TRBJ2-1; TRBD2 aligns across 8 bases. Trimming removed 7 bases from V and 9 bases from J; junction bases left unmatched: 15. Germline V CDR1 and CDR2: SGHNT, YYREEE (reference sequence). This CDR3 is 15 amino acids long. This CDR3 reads CASAASGSQVGEQFF. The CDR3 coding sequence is TGTGCCAGCGCGGCCAGCGGGAGTCAGGTGGGTGAGCAGTTCTTC.

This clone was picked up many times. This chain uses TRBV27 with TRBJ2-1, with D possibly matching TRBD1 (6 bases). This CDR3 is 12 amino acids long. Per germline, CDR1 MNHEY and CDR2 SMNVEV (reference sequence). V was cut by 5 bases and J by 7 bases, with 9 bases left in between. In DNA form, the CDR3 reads TGTGCCAGCAGTACGCAGGGGAATGAGCAGTTCTTC. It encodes CASSTQGNEQFF.

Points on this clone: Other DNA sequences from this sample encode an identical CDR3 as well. The CDR3 DNA reads as TGTGCCAGCAGCGTAGGGACTAGCGGGAGTCAAGAGACCCAGTACTTC. Translated: CASSVGTSGSQETQYF. This rearrangement joins TRBV9 to TRBJ2-5; 13 bases agree with TRBD2. The CDR3 covers 16 residues. Losses at the gene ends were 0 bases for V and 2 bases for J; bases not matched to a gene: 1. The germline CDR1 and CDR2 sequences are SGDLS and YYNGEE.

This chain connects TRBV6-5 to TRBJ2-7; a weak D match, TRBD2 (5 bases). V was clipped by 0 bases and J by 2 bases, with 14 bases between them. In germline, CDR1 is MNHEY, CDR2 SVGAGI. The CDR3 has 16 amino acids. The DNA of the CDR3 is TGTGCCAGCAGTTACTCGAGCGGAGGAGGCCCCTACGAGCAGTACTTC. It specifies CASSYSSGGGPYEQYF.

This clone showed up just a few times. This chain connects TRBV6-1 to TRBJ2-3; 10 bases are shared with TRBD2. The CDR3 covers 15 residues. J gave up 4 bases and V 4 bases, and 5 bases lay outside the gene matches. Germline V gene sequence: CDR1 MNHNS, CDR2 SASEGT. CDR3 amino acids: CASSGLAGDADTQYF. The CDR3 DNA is TGTGCCAGCAGTGGGCTAGCGGGAGACGCAGATACGCAGTATTTT.

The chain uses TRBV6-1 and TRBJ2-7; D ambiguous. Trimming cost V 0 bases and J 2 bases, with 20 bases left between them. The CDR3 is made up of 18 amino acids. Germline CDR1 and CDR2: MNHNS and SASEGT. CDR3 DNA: TGTGCCAGCAGTGAAGCTGGGTGGTCTTGGGTTATGGCCTACGAGCAGTACTTC. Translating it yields CASSEAGWSWVMAYEQYF.

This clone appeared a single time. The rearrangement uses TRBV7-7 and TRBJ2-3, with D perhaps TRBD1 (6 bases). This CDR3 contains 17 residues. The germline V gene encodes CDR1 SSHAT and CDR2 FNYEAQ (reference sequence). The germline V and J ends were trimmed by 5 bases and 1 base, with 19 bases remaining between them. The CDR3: CASSPRTSRGRTDTQYF. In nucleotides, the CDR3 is TGTGCCAGCAGCCCCCGAACGTCCAGGGGTCGCACAGATACGCAGTATTTT.

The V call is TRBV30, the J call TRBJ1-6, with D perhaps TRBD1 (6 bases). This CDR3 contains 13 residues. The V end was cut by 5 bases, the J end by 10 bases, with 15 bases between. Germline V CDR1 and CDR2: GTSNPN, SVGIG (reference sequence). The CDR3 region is CAWADSLASPLHF. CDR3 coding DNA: TGTGCCTGGGCGGACAGCCTTGCATCACCCCTCCACTTT.